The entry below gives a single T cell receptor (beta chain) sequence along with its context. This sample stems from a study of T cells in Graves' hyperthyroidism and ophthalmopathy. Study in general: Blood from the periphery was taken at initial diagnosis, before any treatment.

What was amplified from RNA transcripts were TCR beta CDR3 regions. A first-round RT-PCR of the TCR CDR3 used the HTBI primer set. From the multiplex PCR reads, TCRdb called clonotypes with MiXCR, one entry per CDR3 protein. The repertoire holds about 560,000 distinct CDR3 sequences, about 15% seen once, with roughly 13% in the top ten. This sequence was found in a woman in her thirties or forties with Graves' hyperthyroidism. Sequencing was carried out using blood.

CDR3 DNA sequence: TGTGCCAGCAGTTACTGGGGGCGGGAGGGTATTGGAGAGCAGTTCTTC. Translation: CASSYWGREGIGEQFF. This chain uses TRBV6-5 with TRBJ2-1; TRBD2 matches 9 bases. The CDR3 runs to 16 residues. CDR1 and CDR2 from the germline V gene are MNHEY and SVGAGI. V lost 1 base to trimming and J lost 10 bases; unmatched junction nucleotides: 11.